The clone carrying this TCR beta chain was counted a few times. This sample was taken from a study of CD8+ T cells in alopecia areata. RNA was isolated and reverse transcribed to cDNA, the sequencing template. The assay was immunoSEQ multiplex PCR, and TCRdb's table has in-frame clones only and misses some. Of roughly 150,000 clones listed, about 53% are singletons. The source material was CD8+ T cells sorted from blood, sampled at week 0. This sequence was found in a human donor with alopecia areata.

CDR3 sequence (DNA): TGCGCCAGCAGCCAAGATCCTGGACTAGCGGGGTACGAGCAGTACTTC. It specifies CASSQDPGLAGYEQYF. This chain connects TRBV4-3 to TRBJ2-7; 12 bases are shared with TRBD2. V gave up 0 bases and J gave up 4 bases; unmatched junction bases: 4. In germline, CDR1 is LGHNA, CDR2 YSLEER. The CDR3 has 16 amino acids.